The source of this TCR beta chain is a study of blood T cell repertoires in COVID-19. Turning to the study itself: PBMCs, B-cell-depleted T cells, or T cells were the source of the cDNA or gDNA that made up the material.

The data were produced by immunoSEQ multiplex PCR, yet TCRdb's version contains in-frame clones alone and is incomplete. The sample records approximately 100,000 clones, about nine tenths being singletons. The CDR3 is made up of 15 amino acids. V lost 1 base and J lost 3; bases outside the gene matches: 5. Germline V lookup: CDR1 LGHNA, CDR2 YSLEER. The chain uses TRBV4-3 and TRBJ2-7, with 8 bases lining up with TRBD1. Sequencing was performed on peripheral blood. The clonotype was recovered from a human donor in a cohort sampled during active COVID-19. CDR3 sequence: CASSQGGQGGYEQYF. The CDR3 DNA reads TGCGCCAGCAGCCAAGGCGGACAGGGAGGCTACGAGCAGTACTTC.